The sequence of this T cell receptor beta chain was determined in a study of identical twins. Template switching supplied a universal primer site; unique molecular identifiers were carried on the cDNA. Each CDR3 protein gets one entry after TCRdb re-called the 5' RACE reads with MiXCR. Seen here are about 790,000 distinct CDR3 sequences, roughly 18% observed once, and the top ten hold over 10%. Between the trimmed V and J ends, which lost 6 bases and 2 bases, there was a span of 18 bases. CDR3 size: 15 residues. CDR1 is DFQATT, CDR2 SNEGSKA, per germline (reference sequence). The donors were all healthy and Caucasian. This sample was shared with a second study, whose subject was T cells expressing NK-cell markers. As that study records: As a fraction of CD8+ T cells, dominant NKG2C+ clonotypes reached about 1.0-8% in six donors. For a few donors, these clonotypes were likewise the leading ones in the CD3+CD56-NKG2C+ fraction.

The sequence came from a woman in her late teens or twenties in good health. Material for sequencing was PBMCs. The chain recombines TRBV20-1 with TRBJ2-3; D uncertain. The CDR3 DNA is TGCAGTGCCCCTTCTTCGTGGACCGTCACAGATACGCAGTATTTT. This sequence encodes CSAPSSWTVTDTQYF.